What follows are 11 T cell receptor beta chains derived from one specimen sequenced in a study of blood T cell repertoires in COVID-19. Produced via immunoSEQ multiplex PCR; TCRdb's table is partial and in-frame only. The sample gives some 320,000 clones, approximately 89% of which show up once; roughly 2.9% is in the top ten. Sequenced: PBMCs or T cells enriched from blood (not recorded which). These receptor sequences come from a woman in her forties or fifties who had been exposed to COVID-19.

In DNA form, the CDR3 reads TGTGCCAGCAGTTCCCGGTCGGGGAACACTGAAGCTTTCTTT. Its translation: CASSSRSGNTEAFF. This rearrangement joins TRBV6-5 to TRBJ1-1; D ambiguous. Germline CDR1 and CDR2: MNHEY and SVGAGI. CDR3 size: 14 residues. The germline V and J ends were trimmed by 4 bases and 1 base, with 10 bases remaining between them.

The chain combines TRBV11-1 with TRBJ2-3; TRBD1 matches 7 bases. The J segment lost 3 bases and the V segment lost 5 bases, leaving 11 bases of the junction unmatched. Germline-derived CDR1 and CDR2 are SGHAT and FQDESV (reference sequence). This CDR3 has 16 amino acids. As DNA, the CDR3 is TGTGCCAGCAGCCCCTTGTCAGGGGGTTGGACAGATACGCAGTATTTT. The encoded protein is CASSPLSGGWTDTQYF. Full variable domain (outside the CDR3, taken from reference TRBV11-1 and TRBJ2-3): EAEVAQSPRYKITEKSQAVAFWCDPISGHATLYWYRQILGQGPELLVQFQDESVVDDSQLPKDRFSAERLKGVDSTLKIQPAELGDSAMYLCASSPLSGGWTDTQYFGPGTRLTVL.

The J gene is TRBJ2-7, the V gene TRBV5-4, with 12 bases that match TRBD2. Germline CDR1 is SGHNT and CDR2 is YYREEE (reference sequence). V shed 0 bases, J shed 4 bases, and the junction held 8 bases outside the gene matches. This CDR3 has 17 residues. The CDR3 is CASSLALATSGGYEQYF. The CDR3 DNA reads TGTGCCAGCAGCTTGGCTCTAGCGACTAGCGGGGGATACGAGCAGTACTTC.

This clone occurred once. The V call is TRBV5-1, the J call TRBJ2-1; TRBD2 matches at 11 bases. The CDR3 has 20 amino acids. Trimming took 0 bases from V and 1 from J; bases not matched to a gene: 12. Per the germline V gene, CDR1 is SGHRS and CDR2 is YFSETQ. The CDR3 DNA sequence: TGCGCCAGCAGCTTGGCCAATAGCGGGGGGGCTTCAGGATCCTACAATGAGCAGTTCTTC. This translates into CASSLANSGGASGSYNEQFF.

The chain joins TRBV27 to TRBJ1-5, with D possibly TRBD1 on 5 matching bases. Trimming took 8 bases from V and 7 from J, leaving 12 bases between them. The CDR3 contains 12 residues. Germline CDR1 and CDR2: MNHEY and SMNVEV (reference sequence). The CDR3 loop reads CASRQGGQPQHF. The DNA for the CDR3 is TGTGCCAGCCGCCAGGGAGGCCAGCCCCAGCATTTT.

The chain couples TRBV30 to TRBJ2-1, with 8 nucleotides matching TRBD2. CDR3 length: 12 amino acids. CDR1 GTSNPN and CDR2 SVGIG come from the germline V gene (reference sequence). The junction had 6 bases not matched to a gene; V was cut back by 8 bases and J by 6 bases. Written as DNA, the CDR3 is TGTGCCGTTCCCGGGACTAGCAATGAGCAGTTCTTC. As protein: CAVPGTSNEQFF.

The CDR3 sequence: CASSSGTGNNEQFF. Here the CDR3 DNA reads TGCGCCAGCAGCTCCGGGACAGGGAACAATGAGCAGTTCTTC. The chain has TRBV5-1 and TRBJ2-1; 9 nucleotides agree with TRBD1. Germline V gene sequence: CDR1 SGHRS, CDR2 YFSETQ. The CDR3 is 14 amino acids. V was pared by 3 bases and J by 5 bases, with 3 bases of the junction left unmatched.

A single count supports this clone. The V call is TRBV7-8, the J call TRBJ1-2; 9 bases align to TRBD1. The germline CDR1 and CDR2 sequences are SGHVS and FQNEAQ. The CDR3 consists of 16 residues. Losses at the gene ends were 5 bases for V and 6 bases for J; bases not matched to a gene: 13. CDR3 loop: CASSPPRDRVLHGYTF. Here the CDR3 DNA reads TGTGCCAGCAGCCCCCCCCGGGACAGGGTCCTTCATGGCTACACCTTC.

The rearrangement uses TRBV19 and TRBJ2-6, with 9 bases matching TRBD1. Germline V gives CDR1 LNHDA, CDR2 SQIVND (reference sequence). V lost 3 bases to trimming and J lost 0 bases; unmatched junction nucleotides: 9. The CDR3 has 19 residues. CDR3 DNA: TGTGCCAGTAGTATTATACCGGGACAGGGAATCTCTGGGGCCAACGTCCTGACTTTC. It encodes CASSIIPGQGISGANVLTF.

Here the CDR3 DNA reads TGTGCCAGTAGTAAGTACGGCGGGCAGCTATTCTACGAGCAGTACTTC. It specifies CASSKYGGQLFYEQYF. The rearrangement joins TRBV19 to TRBJ2-7; D may be TRBD2 (5 bases). This CDR3 has 16 residues. Trimming removed 4 bases at V and 3 bases at J, with 19 bases between. Germline lookup yields CDR1 LNHDA and CDR2 SQIVND (reference sequence).

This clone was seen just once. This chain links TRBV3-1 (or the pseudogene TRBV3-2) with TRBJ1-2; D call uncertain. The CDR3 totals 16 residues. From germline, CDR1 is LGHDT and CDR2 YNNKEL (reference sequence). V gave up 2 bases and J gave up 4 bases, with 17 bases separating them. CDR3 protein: CASSQPSRPESYGYTF. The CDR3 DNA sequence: TGTGCCAGCAGCCAACCTAGTAGACCGGAGTCCTATGGCTACACCTTC.